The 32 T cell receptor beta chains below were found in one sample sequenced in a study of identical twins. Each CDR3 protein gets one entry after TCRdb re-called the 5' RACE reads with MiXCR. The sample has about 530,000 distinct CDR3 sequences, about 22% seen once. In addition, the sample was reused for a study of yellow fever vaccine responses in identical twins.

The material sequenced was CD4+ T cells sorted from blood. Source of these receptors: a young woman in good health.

The CDR3 bases are TGCGCCAGCAGCCTCTACCCCCCGGGACTAGCGGGAGTGTATTTT. It is translated as CASSLYPPGLAGVYF. The V gene is TRBV4-1, the J gene TRBJ2-3, with 14 positions matching TRBD2. From germline, CDR1 is MGHRA and CDR2 YSYEKL. V dropped 4 bases and J dropped 14; count of bases not matched to a gene: 11. The CDR3 is 15 amino acids.

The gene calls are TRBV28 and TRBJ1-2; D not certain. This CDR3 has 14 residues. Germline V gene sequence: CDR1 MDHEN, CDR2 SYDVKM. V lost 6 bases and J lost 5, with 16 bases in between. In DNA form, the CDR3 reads TGTGCCAGCAGAAGGGAAGTGGGTACTTATGGCTACACCTTC. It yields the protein CASRREVGTYGYTF.

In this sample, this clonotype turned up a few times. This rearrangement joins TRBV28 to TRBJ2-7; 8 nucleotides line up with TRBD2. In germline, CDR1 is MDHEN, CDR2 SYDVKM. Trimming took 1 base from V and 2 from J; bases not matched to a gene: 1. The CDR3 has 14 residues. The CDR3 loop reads CASSLSGGAYEQYF. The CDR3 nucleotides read TGTGCCAGCAGTTTATCGGGGGGGGCCTACGAGCAGTACTTC.

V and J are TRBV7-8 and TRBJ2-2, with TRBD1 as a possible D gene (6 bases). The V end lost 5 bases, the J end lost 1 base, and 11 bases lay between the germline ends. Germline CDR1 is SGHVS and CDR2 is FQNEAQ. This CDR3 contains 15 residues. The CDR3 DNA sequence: TGTGCCAGCAGCAAACAGGGACGGAACACCGGGGAGCTGTTTTTT. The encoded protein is CASSKQGRNTGELFF.

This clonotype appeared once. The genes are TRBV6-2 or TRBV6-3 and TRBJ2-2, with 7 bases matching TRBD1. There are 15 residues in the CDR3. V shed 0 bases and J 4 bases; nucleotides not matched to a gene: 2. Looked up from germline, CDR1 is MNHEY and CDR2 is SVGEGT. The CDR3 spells CASSYSGQTTGELFF. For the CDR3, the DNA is TGTGCCAGCAGTTACTCGGGACAGACCACCGGGGAGCTGTTTTTT.

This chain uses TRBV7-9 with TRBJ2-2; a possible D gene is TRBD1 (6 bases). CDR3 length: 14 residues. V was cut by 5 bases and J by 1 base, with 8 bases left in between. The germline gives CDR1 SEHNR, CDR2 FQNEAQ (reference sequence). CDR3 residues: CASSTQGNTGELFF. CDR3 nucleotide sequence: TGTGCCAGCAGCACACAGGGGAACACCGGGGAGCTGTTTTTT.

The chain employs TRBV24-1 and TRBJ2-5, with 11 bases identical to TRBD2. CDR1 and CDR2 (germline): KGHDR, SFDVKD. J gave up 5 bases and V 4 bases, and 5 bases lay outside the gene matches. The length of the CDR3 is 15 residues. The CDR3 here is CATSESGTSGETQYF. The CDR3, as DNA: TGTGCCACCAGTGAGTCCGGGACTAGCGGTGAGACCCAGTACTTC.

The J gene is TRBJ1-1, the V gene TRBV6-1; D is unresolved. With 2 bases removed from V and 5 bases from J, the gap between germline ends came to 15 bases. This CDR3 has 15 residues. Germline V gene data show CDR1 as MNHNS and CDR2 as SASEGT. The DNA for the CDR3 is TGTGCCAGCAGTGAAAACCCGAAGGCGTGGACTGAAGCTTTCTTT. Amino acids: CASSENPKAWTEAFF.

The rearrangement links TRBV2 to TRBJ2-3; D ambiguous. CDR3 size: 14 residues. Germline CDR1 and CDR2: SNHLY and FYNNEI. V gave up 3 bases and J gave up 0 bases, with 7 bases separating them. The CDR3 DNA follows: TGTGCCAGCAGTGATACGGCTAGCACAGATACGCAGTATTTT. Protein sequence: CASSDTASTDTQYF.

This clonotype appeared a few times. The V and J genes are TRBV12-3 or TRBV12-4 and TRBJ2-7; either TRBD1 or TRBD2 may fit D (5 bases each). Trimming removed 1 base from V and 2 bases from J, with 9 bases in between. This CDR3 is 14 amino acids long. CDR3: CASSLGGPAYEQYF. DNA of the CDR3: TGTGCCAGCAGTTTAGGGGGACCGGCCTACGAGCAGTACTTC.

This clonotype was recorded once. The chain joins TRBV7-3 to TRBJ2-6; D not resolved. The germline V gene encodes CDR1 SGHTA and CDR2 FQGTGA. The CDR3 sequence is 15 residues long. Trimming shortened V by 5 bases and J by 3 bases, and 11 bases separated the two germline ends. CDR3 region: CASSRASFGANVLTF. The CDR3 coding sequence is TGTGCCAGCAGCCGAGCGAGTTTTGGGGCCAACGTCCTGACTTTC.

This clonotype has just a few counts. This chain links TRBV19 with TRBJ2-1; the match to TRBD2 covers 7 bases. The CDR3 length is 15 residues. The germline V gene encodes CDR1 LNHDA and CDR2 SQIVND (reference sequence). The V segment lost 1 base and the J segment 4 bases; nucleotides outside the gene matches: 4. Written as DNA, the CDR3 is TGTGCCAGTAGTATAGCCCTAGCGGAGTACAATGAGCAGTTCTTC. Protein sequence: CASSIALAEYNEQFF.

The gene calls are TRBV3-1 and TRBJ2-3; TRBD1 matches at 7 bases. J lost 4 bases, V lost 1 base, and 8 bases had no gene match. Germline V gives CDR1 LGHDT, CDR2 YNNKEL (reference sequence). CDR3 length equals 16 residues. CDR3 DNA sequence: TGTGCCAGCAGCCAAGCAGACAGGGTCTTCCCAGATACGCAGTATTTT. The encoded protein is CASSQADRVFPDTQYF.

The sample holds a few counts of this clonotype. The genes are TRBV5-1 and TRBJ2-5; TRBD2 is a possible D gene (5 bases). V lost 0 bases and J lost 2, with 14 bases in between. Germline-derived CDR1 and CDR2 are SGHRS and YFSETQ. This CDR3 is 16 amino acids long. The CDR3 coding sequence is TGCGCCAGCAGCTTGGATGGCCGGGGAAGACAAGAGACCCAGTACTTC. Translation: CASSLDGRGRQETQYF.

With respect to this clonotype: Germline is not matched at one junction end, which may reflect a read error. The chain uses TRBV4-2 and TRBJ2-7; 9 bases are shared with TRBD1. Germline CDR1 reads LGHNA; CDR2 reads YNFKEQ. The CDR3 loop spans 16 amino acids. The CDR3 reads CTSSQGTGQDSHEQYF. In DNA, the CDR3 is TGTACCAGCAGCCAGGGGACAGGGCAAGATTCCCACGAGCAGTACTTC.

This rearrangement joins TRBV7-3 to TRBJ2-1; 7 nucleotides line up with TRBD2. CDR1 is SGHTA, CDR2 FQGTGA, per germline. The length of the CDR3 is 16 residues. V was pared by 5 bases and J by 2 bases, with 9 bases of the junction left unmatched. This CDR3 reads CASSPQAGSPYNEQFF. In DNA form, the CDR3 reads TGTGCCAGCAGCCCCCAAGCGGGGTCGCCCTACAATGAGCAGTTCTTC.

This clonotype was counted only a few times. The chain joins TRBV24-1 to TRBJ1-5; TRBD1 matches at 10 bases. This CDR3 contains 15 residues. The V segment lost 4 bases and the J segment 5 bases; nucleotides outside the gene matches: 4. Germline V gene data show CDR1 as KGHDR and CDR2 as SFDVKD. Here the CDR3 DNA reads TGTGCCACCAGTGAATCCGGGACAGGGGATCAGCCCCAGCATTTT. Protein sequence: CATSESGTGDQPQHF.

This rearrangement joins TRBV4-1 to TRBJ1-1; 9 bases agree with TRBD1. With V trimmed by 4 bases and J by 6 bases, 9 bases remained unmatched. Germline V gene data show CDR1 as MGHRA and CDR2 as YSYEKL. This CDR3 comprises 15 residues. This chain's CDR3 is CASSLVGQGLAEAFF. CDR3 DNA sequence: TGCGCCAGCAGCCTCGTGGGACAGGGCCTAGCTGAAGCTTTCTTT.

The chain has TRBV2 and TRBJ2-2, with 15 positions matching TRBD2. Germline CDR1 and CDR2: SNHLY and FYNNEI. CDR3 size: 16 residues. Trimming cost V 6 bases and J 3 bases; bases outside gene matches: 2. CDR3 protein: CASRGTSGGYTGELFF. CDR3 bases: TGTGCCAGCAGGGGGACTAGCGGGGGGTACACCGGGGAGCTGTTTTTT.

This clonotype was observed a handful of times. CDR3 sequence reads: CASRAEGRAAYGYTF. The CDR3 DNA reads TGTGCCAGTAGGGCAGAGGGCAGGGCGGCGTATGGCTACACCTTC. The rearrangement links TRBV19 to TRBJ1-2; TRBD1 is a possible D gene (5 bases). Germline loops: CDR1 LNHDA, CDR2 SQIVND (reference sequence). V was pared by 6 bases and J by 5 bases, with 19 bases between. The CDR3 totals 15 residues.

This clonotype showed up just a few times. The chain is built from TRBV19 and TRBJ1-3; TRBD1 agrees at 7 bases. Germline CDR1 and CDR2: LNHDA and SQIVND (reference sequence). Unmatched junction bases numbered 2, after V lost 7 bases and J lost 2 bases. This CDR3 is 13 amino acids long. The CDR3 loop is CASTGTAGNTIYF. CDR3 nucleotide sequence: TGTGCCAGTACCGGGACAGCTGGAAACACCATATATTTT.

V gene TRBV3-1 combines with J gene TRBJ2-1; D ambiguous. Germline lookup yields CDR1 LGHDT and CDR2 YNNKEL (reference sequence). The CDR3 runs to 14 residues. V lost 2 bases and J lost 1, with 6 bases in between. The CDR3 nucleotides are TGTGCCAGCAGCCAACCGAAGTCCTACAATGAGCAGTTCTTC. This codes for CASSQPKSYNEQFF.

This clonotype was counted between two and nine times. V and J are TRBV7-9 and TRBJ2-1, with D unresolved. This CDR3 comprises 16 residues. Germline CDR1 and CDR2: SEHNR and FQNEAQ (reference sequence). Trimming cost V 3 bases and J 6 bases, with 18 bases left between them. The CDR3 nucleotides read TGTGCCAGCAGCTTTGTTCGATTGAACACGGGCAATGAGCAGTTCTTC. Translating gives CASSFVRLNTGNEQFF.

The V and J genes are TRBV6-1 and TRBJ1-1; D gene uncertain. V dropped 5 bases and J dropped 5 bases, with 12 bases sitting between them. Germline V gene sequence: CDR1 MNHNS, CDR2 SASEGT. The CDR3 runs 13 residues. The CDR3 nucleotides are TGTGCCAGCAGTCCTCTGCAAGGTACTGAAGCTTTCTTT. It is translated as CASSPLQGTEAFF.

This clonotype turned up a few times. The CDR3 spells CASSLETSGGYEQYF. The CDR3 DNA is TGCGCCAGCAGCTTGGAAACTAGCGGAGGCTACGAGCAGTACTTC. The V and J genes are TRBV5-1 and TRBJ2-7; 8 nucleotides agree with TRBD2. The CDR3 runs 15 residues. Per the germline V gene, CDR1 is SGHRS and CDR2 is YFSETQ. Losses at the gene ends were 0 bases for V and 3 bases for J; bases not matched to a gene: 5.

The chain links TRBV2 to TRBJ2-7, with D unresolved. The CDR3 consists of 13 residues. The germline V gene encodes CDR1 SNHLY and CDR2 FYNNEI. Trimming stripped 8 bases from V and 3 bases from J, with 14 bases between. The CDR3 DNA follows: TGTGCCAGCGGGATGACCGAGAGCTACGAGCAGTACGTC. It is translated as CASGMTESYEQYV.

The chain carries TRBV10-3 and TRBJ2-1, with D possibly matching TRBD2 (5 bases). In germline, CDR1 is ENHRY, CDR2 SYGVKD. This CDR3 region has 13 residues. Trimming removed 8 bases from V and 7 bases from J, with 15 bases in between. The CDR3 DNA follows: TGTGCCATCGGTGTTGCGGGTAAGAATGAGCAGTTCTTC. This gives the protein CAIGVAGKNEQFF.

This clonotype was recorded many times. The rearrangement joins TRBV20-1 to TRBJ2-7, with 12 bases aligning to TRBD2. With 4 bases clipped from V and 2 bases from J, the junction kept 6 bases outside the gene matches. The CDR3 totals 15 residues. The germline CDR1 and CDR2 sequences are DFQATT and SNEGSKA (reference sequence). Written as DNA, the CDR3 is TGCAGTGCTATACGACTAGCGGGAGAACCCTACGAGCAGTACTTC. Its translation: CSAIRLAGEPYEQYF.

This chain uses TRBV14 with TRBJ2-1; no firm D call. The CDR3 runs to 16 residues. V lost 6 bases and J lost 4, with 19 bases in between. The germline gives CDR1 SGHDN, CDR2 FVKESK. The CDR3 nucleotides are TGTGCCAGCAGTTCTTTAGAAGCTAGAGCATACAATGAGCAGTTCTTC. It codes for CASSSLEARAYNEQFF.

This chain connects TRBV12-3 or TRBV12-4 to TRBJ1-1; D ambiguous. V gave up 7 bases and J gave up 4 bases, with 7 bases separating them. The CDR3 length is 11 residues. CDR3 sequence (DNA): TGTGCCAGCAAAACCCCCACTGAAGCTTTCTTT. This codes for CASKTPTEAFF.

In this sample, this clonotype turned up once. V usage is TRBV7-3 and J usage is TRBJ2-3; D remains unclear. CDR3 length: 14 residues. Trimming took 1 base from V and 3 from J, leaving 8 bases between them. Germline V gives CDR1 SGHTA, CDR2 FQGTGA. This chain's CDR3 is CASSLKAGTDTQYF. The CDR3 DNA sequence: TGTGCCAGCAGCTTAAAGGCTGGTACAGATACGCAGTATTTT.

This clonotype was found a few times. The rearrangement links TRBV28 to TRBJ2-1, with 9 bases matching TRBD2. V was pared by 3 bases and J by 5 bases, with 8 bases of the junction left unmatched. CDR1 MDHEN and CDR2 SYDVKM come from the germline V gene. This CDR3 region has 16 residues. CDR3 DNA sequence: TGTGCCAGCAGTTTTTACGGGACTAGCAGGCACAATGAGCAGTTCTTC. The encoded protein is CASSFYGTSRHNEQFF.